This note documents a single T cell receptor beta chain sequence. The time point denotes: blood 2 weeks post-SBRT. The treatment denotes: 15 Gy SBRT to primary tumor, nephrectomy 4 weeks later. The data derive from a study of radiation and T cells in renal cell carcinoma. The table came from immunoSEQ multiplex PCR; TCRdb's copy has only in-frame clones and leaves some out. The table lists about 150,000 clones, 87% of them singletons. The sequence was collected from a woman in her forties or fifties with renal cell carcinoma. The specimen was blood, collected from a patient whose treatment included radiotherapy and nephrectomy.

In nucleotides, the CDR3 is TGTGCCAGCAGCCAAACCGGGACAGGGGATTTTCACGAGCAGTACTTC. Amino acid sequence: CASSQTGTGDFHEQYF. The chain employs TRBV4-2 and TRBJ2-7, with 10 bases fitting TRBD1. The CDR3 has 16 amino acids. Germline V gene lookup returns CDR1 LGHNA and CDR2 YNFKEQ. The ends lost 2 bases at V and 5 bases at J; junction bases unmatched: 9.